Listed here are 25 T cell receptor beta chains from one sample, sequenced in a study of vaccination and CD4 T cells after COVID-19. As for treatment: roughly 10-day PBMC culture with coronavirus spike peptide pools or control peptides (ViraFEST assay). An Oncomine TCR Beta short-read assay was used to sequence the DNA from cultured CD4+ T cells. Each CDR3 protein is one row after TCRdb ran MiXCR on the PCR reads. The sample has 2,500 to 3,500 distinct CDR3 sequences; roughly 80% are singletons. Their specific antigens are unknown. The sequenced sample consisted of CD4+ T cells from blood, cultured in vitro. The receptors shown here come from a human donor who had recovered from COVID-19.

The rearrangement uses TRBV19 and TRBJ1-1; TRBD1 agrees at 8 bases. The CDR3 runs 11 residues. The germline gives CDR1 LNHDA, CDR2 SQIVND (reference sequence). V trimming: 7 bases; J trimming: 11 bases; junction bases outside the gene matches: 6. In DNA form, the CDR3 reads TGTGCCAGTACAGGGGGCGGTGGCGCTTTCTTT. It translates to CASTGGGGAFF.

V usage is TRBV30 and J usage is TRBJ2-2; no clear D. The germline CDR1 and CDR2 sequences are GTSNPN and SVGIG (reference sequence). V dropped 2 bases and J dropped 10 bases, with 14 bases sitting between them. The CDR3 runs 13 residues. DNA for the CDR3: TGTGCCTGGAGTCCTTTGGGGTACGTGGAGCTGTTTTTT. Translated: CAWSPLGYVELFF.

Sample share makes this clonotype medium-sized. The chain couples TRBV7-8 to TRBJ1-2, with D possibly TRBD1 on 6 matching bases. The CDR3 is made up of 13 amino acids. CDR1 and CDR2 (germline): SGHVS, FQNEAQ. Trimming took 4 bases from V and 4 from J, leaving 10 bases between them. CDR3 sequence (DNA): TGTGCCAGCAGCTACAGGGTTTCCTATGGCTACACCTTC. It is translated as CASSYRVSYGYTF.

This chain connects TRBV10-2 to TRBJ2-1; TRBD1 agrees at 10 bases. The CDR3 covers 15 residues. Germline-derived CDR1 and CDR2 are WSHSY and SAAADI. V lost 3 bases and J lost 9; bases outside the gene matches: 8. CDR3 in DNA: TGCGCCAGCAGTGATCCAGGGACAGGGGTGATTGAGCAGTTCTTC. Its protein is CASSDPGTGVIEQFF.

The chain links TRBV7-2 to TRBJ1-2; D is perhaps TRBD1 (6 bases). The CDR3 is 13 amino acids. Between the trimmed V and J ends, which lost 5 bases and 7 bases, there was a span of 14 bases. Germline CDR1 SGHTA, CDR2 FQGNSA. CDR3 nucleotide sequence: TGTGCCAGCAGCCCCCACAGGGAAGGTGGCTACACCTTC. Translation gives CASSPHREGGYTF.

This chain links TRBV28 with TRBJ1-1, with 9 positions matching TRBD1. The V and J ends lost 7 bases and 11 bases, in that order; junction bases with no gene match: 17. Germline values: CDR1 MDHEN, CDR2 SYDVKM. The CDR3 is 15 amino acids. In nucleotides, the CDR3 is TGTGCCAGCACCCTAGTGTGGGGACAGGGCGATTTGGCTTTCTTT. Translation gives CASTLVWGQGDLAFF.

The CDR3 DNA follows: TGTGCCACCAGTGATTCAATCGGAAACACCATATATTTT. Encoded protein: CATSDSIGNTIYF. The V and J genes are TRBV24-1 and TRBJ1-3; no clear D. Between the trimmed V and J ends, which lost 2 bases and 4 bases, there was a span of 5 bases. Germline assignment: CDR1 KGHDR and CDR2 SFDVKD. The CDR3 length is 13 residues.

This chain uses TRBV10-3 with TRBJ1-2; 7 nucleotides line up with TRBD1. V lost 5 bases to trimming and J lost 3 bases; unmatched junction nucleotides: 0. Per germline, CDR1 ENHRY and CDR2 SYGVKD. The CDR3 runs 12 residues. The CDR3 DNA reads TGTGCCATCAGTACAGGGGACTATGGCTACACCTTC. Its translation is CAISTGDYGYTF.

The V and J genes are TRBV20-1 and TRBJ1-2, with D unclear. The CDR3 loop spans 12 amino acids. In germline, CDR1 is DFQATT, CDR2 SNEGSKA (reference sequence). Between the trimmed V and J ends, which lost 1 base and 7 bases, there was a span of 10 bases. This chain's CDR3 is CSARAPTGGYTF. CDR3 sequence (DNA): TGCAGTGCTAGAGCACCGACTGGTGGCTACACCTTC.

The V and J genes are TRBV12-3 or TRBV12-4 and TRBJ1-2; 11 nucleotides agree with TRBD1. The J segment lost 6 bases and the V segment lost 6 bases, leaving 12 bases of the junction unmatched. The CDR3 length is 16 residues. DNA for the CDR3: TGTGCCAGCAGCCCCTCCGGGACAGGGGGGATGAATGGCTACACCTTC. This encodes CASSPSGTGGMNGYTF.

J is TRBJ1-2 and V is TRBV6-5; TRBD1 matches 7 bases. Trimming cost V 0 bases and J 8 bases; bases outside gene matches: 6. The CDR3 totals 14 residues. CDR1 and CDR2 (germline): MNHEY, SVGAGI. The CDR3 is CASSYSGQGEGYTF. The CDR3, as DNA: TGTGCCAGCAGTTACTCGGGGCAGGGGGAAGGCTACACCTTC.

In its sample, this clonotype ranks as large. The chain combines TRBV10-3 with TRBJ2-7, with D unclear. V gave up 2 bases and J gave up 3 bases, with 5 bases separating them. CDR3 length: 12 amino acids. The V gene's germline CDR1 is ENHRY and CDR2 SYGVKD. The chain's CDR3 is CAISEKDYEQYF. CDR3 DNA: TGTGCCATCAGTGAGAAGGACTACGAGCAGTACTTC.

The chain recombines TRBV27 with TRBJ2-7; 7 bases line up with TRBD1. The length of the CDR3 is 13 residues. In germline, CDR1 is MNHEY, CDR2 SMNVEV (reference sequence). V shed 8 bases and J 4 bases; nucleotides not matched to a gene: 8. The CDR3 DNA follows: TGTGCCAGCCATCCGACAGGGAAATACGAGCAGTACTTC. Translated: CASHPTGKYEQYF.

This clonotype was detected once. The chain links TRBV6-6 to TRBJ1-5; D gene unclear. V shed 7 bases and J shed 1 base, with 11 bases lying between them. The CDR3 consists of 14 residues. The germline V gene encodes CDR1 MNHNY and CDR2 SVGAGI (reference sequence). As DNA, the CDR3 is TGTGCCAGCAACGGCAGGTTGAGCAATCAGCCCCAGCATTTT. This sequence encodes CASNGRLSNQPQHF.

The chain joins TRBV5-4 to TRBJ1-6; D gene unclear. Germline V gives CDR1 SGHNT, CDR2 YYREEE (reference sequence). Trimming left V 9 bases short and J 6 bases short, with 10 bases between. This CDR3 is 12 amino acids long. This CDR3 is CATTGPNSPLHF. The CDR3 DNA follows: TGTGCCACCACGGGCCCTAATTCACCCCTCCACTTT.

The rearrangement links TRBV7-2 to TRBJ1-1; 7 bases fit TRBD1. Per the germline V gene, CDR1 is SGHTA and CDR2 is FQGNSA. There are 14 residues in the CDR3. V shed 5 bases, J shed 6 bases, and the junction held 9 bases outside the gene matches. The CDR3 protein is CASSPDRMFAEAFF. The CDR3 coding sequence is TGTGCCAGCAGCCCGGACAGGATGTTCGCTGAAGCTTTCTTT.

The chain links TRBV20-1 to TRBJ1-1, with TRBD1 as a possible D gene (6 bases). V lost 2 bases and J 4 bases, leaving 14 bases between the germline ends. This CDR3 has 14 amino acids. Germline V lookup: CDR1 DFQATT, CDR2 SNEGSKA (reference sequence). CDR3 protein: CSARTGGAGTEAFF. CDR3 DNA: TGCAGTGCTAGAACGGGGGGCGCAGGCACTGAAGCTTTCTTT.

The chain links TRBV7-2 to TRBJ1-5, with D tentatively TRBD1 (6 bases). The CDR3 consists of 16 residues. Trimming took off 4 bases at V and 0 bases at J, with 13 bases between the two ends. Germline-derived CDR1 and CDR2 are SGHTA and FQGNSA. CDR3 amino acids: CASSSQQGLSNQPQHF. CDR3 nucleotide sequence: TGTGCCAGCAGCTCGCAACAGGGCCTTAGCAATCAGCCCCAGCATTTT.

This clonotype turned up a few times. The chain has TRBV24-1 and TRBJ2-5, with 7 bases identical to TRBD1. The CDR3 is 13 residues long. V shed 4 bases, J shed 5 bases, and the junction held 3 bases outside the gene matches. In germline, CDR1 is KGHDR, CDR2 SFDVKD. The CDR3 loop is CATSEPTGETQYF. CDR3 in DNA: TGTGCCACCAGTGAGCCGACAGGGGAGACCCAGTACTTC.

This rearrangement joins TRBV28 to TRBJ1-5, with 7 bases lining up with TRBD1. The CDR3 extends over 15 amino acids. Trimming removed 8 bases from V and 0 bases from J; junction bases left unmatched: 7. The germline V gene encodes CDR1 MDHEN and CDR2 SYDVKM. The chain's CDR3 is CASLRAGGSNQPQHF. DNA for the CDR3: TGTGCCAGCCTTAGGGCAGGGGGTAGCAATCAGCCCCAGCATTTT.

V is TRBV20-1 and J is TRBJ1-5; 8 positions match TRBD1. There are 13 residues in the CDR3. Looked up from germline, CDR1 is DFQATT and CDR2 is SNEGSKA (reference sequence). Trimming took 3 bases from V and 11 from J; bases not matched to a gene: 9. For the CDR3, the DNA is TGCAGTGCTAGTCGCGGACAGGGAGTAGCCCAGCATTTT. Amino acid sequence: CSASRGQGVAQHF.

CDR3 DNA: TGTGCCAGCAGCTTTCGTCTAGCGGGGGGCCAAGAGACCCAGTACTTC. Its protein is CASSFRLAGGQETQYF. The chain employs TRBV7-8 and TRBJ2-5, with 11 bases aligning to TRBD2. The V and J ends lost 3 bases and 1 base, in that order; junction bases with no gene match: 4. CDR1 and CDR2 (germline): SGHVS, FQNEAQ. This CDR3 region has 16 residues.

A remark on this clonotype: An end of the junction differs from the germline gene, which may be a read error. V and J are TRBV10-3 and TRBJ1-1; tentatively, D is TRBD1 (5 bases). CDR1 and CDR2 (germline): ENHRY, SYGVKD. The length of the CDR3 is 14 residues. The CDR3, as DNA: TGTGCCAGCAGTACCCCGGGGGGAGTGGGTGAAGCTTTCTTT. Amino acid sequence: CASSTPGGVGEAFF.

In nucleotides, the CDR3 is TGTGCCACCAGCAGAGGCCCGGGACAGGCTGGGGCCAACGTCCTGACTTTC. It translates to CATSRGPGQAGANVLTF. The rearrangement links TRBV15 to TRBJ2-6; 8 nucleotides align to TRBD1. The CDR3 spans 17 residues. Germline trimming cut 1 base from V and 2 bases from J; bases unmatched to any gene: 4. From germline, CDR1 is LNHNV and CDR2 YYDKDF (reference sequence).

J is TRBJ2-7 and V is TRBV6-5; D is possibly TRBD2 (7 bases). Per germline, CDR1 MNHEY and CDR2 SVGAGI. With 4 bases removed from V and 0 bases from J, the gap between germline ends came to 13 bases. CDR3 length: 15 residues. The CDR3 DNA follows: TGTGCCAGCAGTTTTAGGGGGGGGCCCTCCTACGAGCAGTACTTC. As protein: CASSFRGGPSYEQYF.